The 2 T cell receptor beta chains in this list originate from one sample, sequenced in a study of cytomegalovirus exposure and HLA in healthy donors. Vbeta (60) and Jbeta (13) primers were used in the PCR. TCRdb keeps only in-frame clones here, not all; method: immunoSEQ multiplex PCR. The sample has 60,000 to 70,000 clones; 71% are singletons. Sequencing used PBMCs. The receptors here all came from a man aged 50-60 years in good health and CMV-seropositive.

The gene calls are TRBV2 and TRBJ2-1; no reliable D call. V lost 3 bases and J lost 5, with 5 bases in between. The CDR3 loop spans 12 amino acids. CDR1 and CDR2 (germline): SNHLY, FYNNEI. The DNA of the CDR3 is TGTGCCAGCAGTGACTATCACAATGAGCAGTTCTTC. It yields the protein CASSDYHNEQFF.

The chain is built from TRBV11-2 and TRBJ2-7, with 13 nucleotides matching TRBD2. V trimming: 0 bases; J trimming: 4 bases; junction bases outside the gene matches: 6. This CDR3 is built from 17 residues. Germline loops: CDR1 SGHAT, CDR2 FQNNGV. For the CDR3, the DNA is TGTGCCAGCAGCTTAGATGGACTAGCGGGAGTAACGTACGAGCAGTACTTC. Residues: CASSLDGLAGVTYEQYF.